The 26 T cell receptor beta chains reported below all come from one sample, sequenced in a study of CD4 T cells in lung cancer (dated 2019 in TCRdb). Library method: the immunoSEQ multiplex PCR assay. The table comes from immuneACCESS by way of TCRdb, which keeps in-frame sequences with V and J called. Part of the clones is missing from these tables; in studies checked, under half for an unresolved V gene and the rest for unknown reasons. The sample table lists approximately 11,000 clones, about three fifths of them with a count of one. In total, the top ten clones hold 15% to 17% of the sample. Non-adjacent lung tissue was taken as far as possible from the malignant lesion, at least 3 cm away, from the same resection. Sequencing was done on a sample of normal lung tissue taken away from the tumor. These TCRs come from a man in his fifties or sixties with non-small cell lung cancer.

This chain connects TRBV7-3 to TRBJ2-1; 12 nucleotides align to TRBD2. From germline, CDR1 is SGHTA and CDR2 FQGTGA. This CDR3 is built from 15 residues. The ends lost 5 bases at V and 8 bases at J; junction bases unmatched: 7. The CDR3 DNA reads TGTGCCAGCAGCCCGGAACTAGCGGGAGGCGATGAGCAGTTCTTC. It yields the protein CASSPELAGGDEQFF.

The genes are TRBV29-1 and TRBJ2-2, with 9 bases matching TRBD1. The V segment lost 6 bases and the J segment 2 bases; nucleotides outside the gene matches: 1. This CDR3 region has 13 residues. Germline CDR1 reads SQVTM; CDR2 reads ANQGSEA. For the CDR3, the DNA is TGCAGCGTGGACAGGGGAAACACCGGGGAGCTGTTTTTT. Amino acids: CSVDRGNTGELFF.

This chain joins TRBV19 and TRBJ1-4, with 10 positions matching TRBD1. CDR3 length equals 15 residues. CDR1 is LNHDA, CDR2 SQIVND, per germline (reference sequence). V shed 5 bases, J shed 4 bases, and the junction held 4 bases outside the gene matches. The CDR3 is CASSPRTGGNEKLFF. As DNA, the CDR3 is TGTGCCAGTAGTCCCCGGACAGGGGGTAATGAAAAACTGTTTTTT.

This rearrangement joins TRBV30 to TRBJ2-7; the D gene is possibly TRBD2 (6 bases). The CDR3 runs 14 residues. The germline V gene has CDR1 GTSNPN and CDR2 SVGIG (reference sequence). V lost 8 bases to trimming and J lost 0 bases, with 17 bases between them. CDR3 sequence (DNA): TGTGCCCTGGATAGGTCGGACTACTCCTACGAGCAGTACTTC. This encodes CALDRSDYSYEQYF.

This chain links TRBV7-3 with TRBJ2-7, with TRBD2 as a possible D gene (6 bases). The CDR3 runs 15 residues. Per germline, CDR1 SGHTA and CDR2 FQGTGA. Trimming removed 1 base at V and 4 bases at J, with 14 bases between. Here the CDR3 DNA reads TGTGCCAGCAGCTTAAACGGGGGTCCAGGGTACGAGCAGTACTTC. It specifies CASSLNGGPGYEQYF.

There are a few counts of this clone. This CDR3 is CASSPTSGGDETQYF. CDR3 bases: TGCGCCAGCAGCCCGACTAGCGGAGGGGACGAGACCCAGTACTTC. The genes are TRBV5-1 and TRBJ2-5; TRBD2 aligns across 9 bases. CDR3 size: 15 residues. Germline V gene sequence: CDR1 SGHRS, CDR2 YFSETQ. V lost 4 bases and J lost 5; bases outside the gene matches: 9.

This chain uses TRBV28 with TRBJ2-1; unclear D gene. V was trimmed by 3 bases and J by 7 bases, leaving 4 bases between them. The germline V gene has CDR1 MDHEN and CDR2 SYDVKM. CDR3 length: 11 residues. CDR3 residues: CASSFENEQFF. CDR3 sequence (DNA): TGTGCCAGCAGTTTTGAGAATGAGCAGTTCTTC.

V is TRBV27 and J is TRBJ2-5; a possible D gene is TRBD1 (6 bases). Germline V CDR1 and CDR2: MNHEY, SMNVEV (reference sequence). Trimming stripped 0 bases from V and 5 bases from J, with 16 bases between. The CDR3 consists of 16 residues. CDR3 sequence reads: CASSLSRTDPSETQYF. In DNA, the CDR3 is TGTGCCAGCAGTTTATCGAGGACAGATCCCAGCGAGACCCAGTACTTC.

V usage is TRBV18 and J usage is TRBJ2-1; the D is unclear. CDR1 is KGHSH, CDR2 LQKENI, per germline. The V and J ends lost 6 bases and 8 bases respectively, with 17 bases between them. This CDR3 spans 14 amino acids. The CDR3 DNA is TGTGCCAGCTCCCAGAGACAAGAGACGTATGAGCAGTTCTTC. The encoded protein is CASSQRQETYEQFF.

The chain links TRBV7-3 to TRBJ1-2; 8 bases match TRBD1. This CDR3 region has 13 residues. The J segment lost 8 bases and the V segment lost 6 bases, leaving 8 bases of the junction unmatched. From germline, CDR1 is SGHTA and CDR2 FQGTGA. This CDR3 reads CASSSQGAQGYTF. CDR3 coding DNA: TGTGCCAGCAGTTCTCAGGGGGCTCAAGGCTACACCTTC.

This clone was detected only a few times. Compared with germline, one end of the junction differs, possibly owing to a read error. The chain combines TRBV10-3 with TRBJ1-5; TRBD1 aligns across 8 bases. The CDR3 length is 14 residues. In germline, CDR1 is ENHRY, CDR2 SYGVKD. CDR3 DNA: TGTGCCAGCAGTCCAGGGGGCTGGAGTCAGCCCCAGCATTTT. Amino acids: CASSPGGWSQPQHF.

This clone was found a few times. CDR3 in amino acids: CASGLDREGYTF. CDR3 sequence (DNA): TGTGCTAGTGGTTTGGACAGGGAGGGCTACACCTTC. The chain joins TRBV12-5 to TRBJ1-2, with a possible D match to TRBD1 (6 bases). The CDR3 is 12 amino acids. V lost 1 base and J lost 8, with 8 bases in between. The germline CDR1 and CDR2 sequences are LGHNT and FRNRAP. The full variable domain, with the rest looked up from reference TRBV12-5 and TRBJ1-2, is DARVTQTPRHKVTEMGQEVTMRCQPILGHNTVFWYRQTMMQGLELLAYFRNRAPLDDSGMPKDRFSAEMPDATLATLKIQPSEPRDSAVYFCASGLDREGYTFGSGTRLTVV.

This chain joins TRBV10-1 and TRBJ2-3, with 10 bases matching TRBD2. Unmatched junction bases numbered 11, after V lost 3 bases and J lost 5 bases. CDR3 length: 17 residues. Germline CDR1 is WNHNN and CDR2 is SYGVQD (reference sequence). The CDR3 sequence: CASSDAAGGMEGDTQYF. Here the CDR3 DNA reads TGCGCCAGCAGTGATGCAGCGGGAGGGATGGAGGGAGATACGCAGTATTTT.

The J gene is TRBJ2-7, the V gene TRBV7-8; the D gene is possibly TRBD1 (7 bases). Trimming left V 5 bases short and J 7 bases short, with 15 bases between. Germline-derived CDR1 and CDR2 are SGHVS and FQNEAQ. The CDR3 length is 13 residues. CDR3 amino acids: CASSRLQGREQYF. The CDR3 DNA reads as TGTGCCAGCAGCCGTCTACAGGGGAGGGAGCAGTACTTC.

This clone showed up just a few times. The chain recombines TRBV7-6 with TRBJ2-7; 9 nucleotides agree with TRBD2. Germline V CDR1 and CDR2: SGHVS, FNYEAQ. This CDR3 spans 15 amino acids. J gave up 6 bases and V 5 bases, and 11 bases lay outside the gene matches. CDR3 DNA sequence: TGTGCCAGCAGCACAGAACCGGGACTAGCTTCCGAGCAGTACTTC. It encodes CASSTEPGLASEQYF.

This chain uses TRBV13 with TRBJ1-2; D might be TRBD1 (6 bases). V lost 4 bases, J lost 0 bases, and 15 bases lay in between. Germline CDR1 is PRHDT and CDR2 is FYEKMQ (reference sequence). CDR3 length equals 16 residues. In DNA form, the CDR3 reads TGTGCCAGCAGCTCACTCCGACAGGCCCCTAACTATGGCTACACCTTC. As protein: CASSSLRQAPNYGYTF.

The CDR3 region is CASSVLMDTYNEQFF. The CDR3, as DNA: TGTGCCAGCAGCGTACTAATGGACACCTACAATGAGCAGTTCTTC. The chain carries TRBV9 and TRBJ2-1; D possibly corresponds to TRBD1 (5 bases). Deletions cut 1 base from V and 2 bases from J, with 10 bases between. Germline CDR1 reads SGDLS; CDR2 reads YYNGEE. The CDR3 runs 15 residues.

The V call is TRBV9, the J call TRBJ2-3, with 8 bases aligning to TRBD2. Germline assignment: CDR1 SGDLS and CDR2 YYNGEE. This CDR3 is built from 15 residues. V trimming: 4 bases; J trimming: 6 bases; junction bases outside the gene matches: 10. The CDR3 DNA sequence: TGTGCCAGCAGCCCCCGGGAGGGCGTTCAGGATACGCAGTATTTT. Translated: CASSPREGVQDTQYF.

Sample share makes this clone medium-sized. The chain is built from TRBV5-1 and TRBJ2-7, with 7 bases fitting TRBD1. This CDR3 is built from 15 residues. CDR1 is SGHRS, CDR2 YFSETQ, per germline. V shed 2 bases, J shed 5 bases, and the junction held 10 bases outside the gene matches. The CDR3 loop reads CASSFAPPTGDEQYF. DNA of the CDR3: TGCGCCAGCAGCTTCGCTCCACCAACAGGGGACGAGCAGTACTTC.

The V call is TRBV6-1, the J call TRBJ2-7; D perhaps matches TRBD2 (7 bases). In germline, CDR1 is MNHNS, CDR2 SASEGT. With 2 bases removed from V and 5 bases from J, the gap between germline ends came to 13 bases. The CDR3 sequence is 14 residues long. The CDR3 DNA follows: TGTGCCAGCAGTGAACTATGGGAGGGGGACGAGCAGTACGTC. Amino acids: CASSELWEGDEQYV.

This clone was observed a handful of times. The rearrangement joins TRBV7-9 to TRBJ2-3; TRBD1 agrees at 10 bases. The CDR3 is 14 amino acids. The J segment lost 9 bases and the V segment lost 5 bases, leaving 8 bases of the junction unmatched. In germline, CDR1 is SEHNR, CDR2 FQNEAQ (reference sequence). This CDR3 is CASSAGTGVGTQYF. CDR3 in DNA: TGTGCCAGCAGCGCCGGGACAGGGGTGGGGACGCAGTATTTT.

In its sample, this clone was seen a few times. This rearrangement joins TRBV29-1 to TRBJ1-1, with 7 bases matching TRBD1. The CDR3 consists of 13 residues. Germline assignment: CDR1 SQVTM and CDR2 ANQGSEA. J gave up 0 bases and V 6 bases, and 4 bases lay outside the gene matches. As DNA, the CDR3 is TGCAGCGTAGGAGGGGGCATGAACACTGAAGCTTTCTTT. Protein: CSVGGGMNTEAFF.

The chain joins TRBV12-5 to TRBJ2-1; D ambiguous. With 3 bases removed from V and 14 bases from J, the gap between germline ends came to 11 bases. The CDR3 contains 11 residues. The germline V gene encodes CDR1 LGHNT and CDR2 FRNRAP. CDR3 nucleotides: TGTGCTAGTGGTTTAGGAGCGCTCAAGTTCTTC. Amino acids: CASGLGALKFF.

CDR3 loop: CASSLGGGFQGNIQYF. The CDR3 DNA sequence: TGTGCCAGCAGCTTAGGGGGGGGGTTCCAAGGAAACATTCAGTACTTC. The chain carries TRBV7-8 and TRBJ2-4; the match to TRBD2 covers 7 bases. CDR1 and CDR2 (germline): SGHVS, FQNEAQ. The CDR3 sequence is 16 residues long. The V and J ends lost 1 base and 6 bases, in that order; junction bases with no gene match: 9.

The CDR3 region is CASSEWGTVAYEQYF. CDR3 bases: TGTGCCAGCAGTGAATGGGGGACAGTGGCCTACGAGCAGTACTTC. The chain uses TRBV6-1 and TRBJ2-7; 7 bases are a match to TRBD1. This CDR3 contains 15 residues. Germline CDR1 MNHNS, CDR2 SASEGT. Trimming cost V 2 bases and J 2 bases; bases outside gene matches: 6.

The rearrangement links TRBV7-2 to TRBJ2-3, with D hard to call. The CDR3 runs 14 residues. Germline CDR1 and CDR2: SGHTA and FQGNSA. Trimming shortened V by 1 base and J by 5 bases, and 10 bases separated the two germline ends. This CDR3 is CASSLGARRDTQYF. In nucleotides, the CDR3 is TGTGCCAGCAGCTTAGGGGCTCGACGAGATACGCAGTATTTT.